These T cell receptor beta chains were read from a single sample in a study of blood T cell repertoires in COVID-19. Data came from immunoSEQ multiplex PCR; TCRdb stores just in-frame clones and leaves some out. The sample lists under 300,000 clones; roughly 89% were seen once. The sample taken for sequencing was peripheral blood. The receptor set was obtained from a young man who had recovered from COVID-19. Each CDR3 is given with its conserved first and last residue. Each record gives: CDR3 protein, V gene.

CASGLIGGEGQPQHF	TRBV12-5
CASSSQKNTEAFF	TRBV19
CSVGDSANYGYTF	TRBV29-1
CASSPALGRGTEAFF	TRBV5-1
CASSPQGHQPQHF	TRBV25-1
CSALYGQGAFITEAFF	TRBV29-1
CASSSYFETQYF	TRBV6-2/TRBV6-3
CASSLETGWRNTIYF	TRBV5-1
CASTQGGRDYGYTF	TRBV6-5
CASSESPSAKDTQYF	TRBV10-1
CSATVMRPYF	TRBV20-1
CASSYSLGERGGPRETQYF	TRBV6-2/TRBV6-3
CASSVERQLYNSPLHF	TRBV9
CASSQDRVGYYEQYF	TRBV4-1
CASTRFGSTYGYTF	TRBV19
CASCKAGNSPLHF	TRBV25-1
CASSMEDVDTQYF	TRBV19
CASILGQTSTDTQYF	TRBV7-6
CASSSRFAGRTYEQYF	TRBV7-2
CASSSFLTEDTQYF	TRBV7-9
CASSVDRGGRNTIYF	TRBV9
CASSKARGRGARSPLHF	TRBV21-1
CASSIVTGRGNEQFF	TRBV19
CASSLGPPGVNTEAFF	TRBV7-9
CASSPGQGTEAFF	TRBV18
CASTGTDQPQHF	TRBV6-5
CAIGNSGGAADTQYF	TRBV10-3
CASTETGTGYGYTF	TRBV6-5
CASSFLSGELFF	TRBV12-3/TRBV12-4
CASSGSRVTEAFF	TRBV14
CASSYIPTPATNEKLFF	TRBV5-1
CASSLRSQHYLEKLFF	TRBV5-1
CASSFGQGTDTQYF	TRBV5-4
CASSLVSGGETQYF	TRBV5-1
CASSLGGPNYGYTF	TRBV5-5
CASSDDRDNEQFF	TRBV2
CASSVDRGEAFF	TRBV5-4
CASSQGGTGELFF	TRBV3-1/TRBV3-2
CASANTGAGTSNEQFF	TRBV19
CSVEDPDREGYGYTF	TRBV29-1
CASSPGGRGHYGYTF	TRBV5-5
CASSLGTSSYNEQFF	TRBV27
CASSEAQGIIDTIYF	TRBV6-1
CASSPYGTGGEQYF	TRBV19
CASTCRGAYEQYF	TRBV11-2
CASINKRRVNAGELFF	TRBV7-2
CASSLSGLYEQYF	TRBV5-4
CASSPSGGQGATNEKLFF	TRBV9
CASSTQGYEQYF	TRBV19
CASSVDRSYGYTF	TRBV12-3/TRBV12-4
CASSQIRGGGELFF	TRBV3-1/TRBV3-2
CASSARGTNTGELFF	TRBV11-3